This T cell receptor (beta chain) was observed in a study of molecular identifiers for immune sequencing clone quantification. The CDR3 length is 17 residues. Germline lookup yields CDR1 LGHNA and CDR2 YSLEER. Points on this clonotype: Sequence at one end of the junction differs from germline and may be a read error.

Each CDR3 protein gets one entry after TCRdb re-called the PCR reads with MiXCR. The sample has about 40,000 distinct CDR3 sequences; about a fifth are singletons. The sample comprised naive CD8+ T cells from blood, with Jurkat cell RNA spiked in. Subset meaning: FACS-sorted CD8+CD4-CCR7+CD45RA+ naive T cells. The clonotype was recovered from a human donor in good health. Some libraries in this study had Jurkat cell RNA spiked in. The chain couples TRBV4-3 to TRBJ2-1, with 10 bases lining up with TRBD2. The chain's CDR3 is CASSQRLAGVSYNEQFF. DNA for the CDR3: TGCGCCAGCAGCCAGCGGCTAGCGGGAGTTTCCTACAATGAACAGTTCTTC.